This TCR beta chain was identified in a study of cytomegalovirus exposure and HLA in healthy donors. Across the study: Drawn from HLA-typed donors, some 80 million unique TCRs were held in an early data release.

Trimming shortened V by 2 bases and J by 7 bases, and 17 bases separated the two germline ends. This CDR3 has 15 amino acids. CDR1 is MNHEY and CDR2 is SMNVEV in the germline V gene (reference sequence). Points from the study as a whole: It was assumed in the presence/absence analyses that sequencing depth was roughly uniform across donors. An ancestry cluster, one associated with Asian ancestry, reportedly showed fewer N-insertions than the approximately 720-donor mean in a later analysis. What a later analysis showed was that several of the most significant clusters appeared linked to common viral pathogens.

Both 60 Vbeta primers and 13 Jbeta primers went into the PCR. TCRdb keeps only in-frame clones here, not all; method: immunoSEQ multiplex PCR. In the table there are over 100,000 clones, nearly 70% of which are singletons. As for this clone: The antigen is unknown.

Sequencing used PBMCs. The source is a woman between 65 and 79 years old in good health and CMV-seropositive. J is TRBJ1-2 and V is TRBV27; D possibly corresponds to TRBD1 (6 bases). The CDR3 spells CASSLRTAGAGGYTF. DNA of the CDR3: TGTGCCAGCAGTTTAAGGACGGCGGGGGCTGGTGGCTACACCTTC.